These 2 T cell receptor beta chains share one sample of origin, sequenced in a study of OX40 agonist ivuxolimab in advanced cancers. This table comes from immunoSEQ multiplex PCR, and its TCRdb copy is limited to in-frame clones, with some not included. The sample yields roughly 86,000 clones, approximately 90% seen once. Sequenced material: CD4+ or CD8+ T cells sorted from blood, taken in a trial of the OX40 agonist ivuxolimab. These receptors all come from an adult with an advanced solid tumor such as melanoma, head and neck, liver or kidney cancer.

The rearrangement joins TRBV19 to TRBJ1-5, with TRBD1 as a possible D gene (5 bases). Germline lookup yields CDR1 LNHDA and CDR2 SQIVND (reference sequence). V was shortened by 0 bases and J by 1 base, with 7 bases between the two germline ends. This CDR3 region has 15 residues. In DNA form, the CDR3 reads TGTGCCAGTAGTATAGATGAGGGGAGCAATCAGCCCCAGCATTTT. Its translation: CASSIDEGSNQPQHF.

There are a few counts of this clone. Distinct nucleotide sequences in the sample also encode this CDR3. The gene calls are TRBV20-1 and TRBJ2-1, with 7 bases matching TRBD2. The CDR3 spans 11 residues. From germline, CDR1 is DFQATT and CDR2 SNEGSKA (reference sequence). The CDR3 loop is CSGGGYNEQFF. In DNA form, the CDR3 reads TGCAGCGGGGGAGGGTACAATGAGCAGTTCTTC.